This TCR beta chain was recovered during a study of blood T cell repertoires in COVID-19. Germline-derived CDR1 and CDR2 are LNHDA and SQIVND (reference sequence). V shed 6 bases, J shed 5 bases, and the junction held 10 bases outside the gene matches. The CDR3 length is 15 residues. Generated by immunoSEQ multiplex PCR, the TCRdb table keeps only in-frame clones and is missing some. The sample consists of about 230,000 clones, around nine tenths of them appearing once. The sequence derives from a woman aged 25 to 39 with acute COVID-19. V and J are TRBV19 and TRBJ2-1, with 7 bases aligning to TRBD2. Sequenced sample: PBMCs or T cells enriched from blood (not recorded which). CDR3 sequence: CASRRGTTGNNEQFF. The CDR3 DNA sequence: TGTGCCAGTAGACGAGGGACTACGGGAAACAATGAGCAGTTCTTC.